Listed below are T cell receptor beta chains from one sample, sequenced in a study of vaccination and CD4 T cells after COVID-19. TCRdb recomputed calls from the PCR reads with MiXCR, one row per CDR3 protein. This table has over 15,000 distinct CDR3 sequences, 55% to 70% appearing once. Their antigen targets remain unknown. The sequenced sample was CD4+ T cells from blood, cultured in vitro, obtained after SARS-CoV-2 vaccination. Source of these receptors: a human donor who had recovered from COVID-19. CDR3s include the opening cysteine and the closing phenylalanine or tryptophan.

CDR3: CATSDPLAGPYNEQFF
J: TRBJ2-1
V: TRBV24-1

CDR3: CATRGDGLPNTEAFF
J: TRBJ1-1
V: TRBV24-1

CDR3: CASSFLSTDTQYF
J: TRBJ2-3
V: TRBV27

CDR3: CSALVARGADTQYF
J: TRBJ2-3
V: TRBV20-1

CDR3: CASSLAGGPEAFF
J: TRBJ1-1
V: TRBV7-2

CDR3: CASSQMGQIQETQYF
J: TRBJ2-5
V: TRBV4-3

CDR3: CVSSLIPTNTEAFF
J: TRBJ1-1
V: TRBV28

CDR3: CASSETAYGYTF
J: TRBJ1-2
V: TRBV6-2/TRBV6-3

CDR3: CASSQDHRENTEAFF
J: TRBJ1-1
V: TRBV4-2

CDR3: CASSYGQGVTEAFF
J: TRBJ1-1
V: TRBV6-2/TRBV6-3

CDR3: CSVGLGDQPQHF
J: TRBJ1-5
V: TRBV29-1

CDR3: CASSRQLPSLHF
J: TRBJ1-6
V: TRBV12-3/TRBV12-4

CDR3: CSVTGRGVGGYTF
J: TRBJ1-2
V: TRBV29-1

CDR3: CASRPRPQGGNQPQHF
J: TRBJ1-5
V: TRBV6-1

CDR3: CSATDPSGGTTDTQYF
J: TRBJ2-3
V: TRBV20-1

CDR3: CASTLGTGHGYTF
J: TRBJ1-2
V: TRBV6-1

CDR3: CASSFSGGGNQPQHF
J: TRBJ1-5
V: TRBV27

CDR3: CASSLLGVGQPQHF
J: TRBJ1-5
V: TRBV12-3/TRBV12-4

CDR3: CASTLAGDTYNEQFF
J: TRBJ2-1
V: TRBV9

CDR3: CASSFDRVNEQYF
J: TRBJ2-7
V: TRBV7-2

CDR3: CASSEAEPPQGNEQFF
J: TRBJ2-1
V: TRBV2

CDR3: CASSLGTSGGNEQFF
J: TRBJ2-1
V: TRBV7-3

CDR3: CASSYSRGQDVNYGYTF
J: TRBJ1-2
V: TRBV6-5